This entry features one TCR beta chain sequence. This clonotype was observed a few times. No cognate antigen has been identified for it. No clone much larger than this one lies a single base away; base qualities are absent. The library was made by PCR. DNA from cultured CD4+ T cells was subjected to TCR sequencing with the Oncomine TCR Beta short-read assay at the Johns Hopkins FTIC core. The QIAamp micro DNA kit was used to extract genomic DNA from the cultured CD4+ T cells. Oncomine TCR Beta libraries made from cultured CD4+ T cells were pooled using unique dual indexes and sequenced on an Illumina iSeq 100. Per the original workflow: Non-productive sequences were filtered out, and CDR3s that did not start with C, did not end with F or W, or were shorter than 7 amino acids were discarded. Antigen-specific clonotypes were identified using the MANAFEST web application through comparison of peptide-stimulated wells with reference and other culture wells. Positive clones required FDR below 0.05, an odds ratio above 5, and productive frequency above 0.1% in at least two of three replicate wells. Clonotypes that were significantly expanded in both SARS-CoV-2 spike wells and at least one common cold coronavirus spike condition were defined as cross-reactive. Using R version 3.6.1, CDR3 homology was evaluated through Levenshtein distances (stringdist) along with unrooted phylogenetic trees (ape). TCRdb passed the public sequencing reads through fastp at Q25 and MiXCR, retaining productive beta sequences. For every CDR3 protein sequence, its rows merge into one entry that carries the most common genes and DNA. TCRdb assigned the V and J calls; the authors' analysis was not used. The sample table contains around 15,000 distinct CDR3 sequences; only one count was recorded for approximately 50% of them. The leading ten clones occupy over 15% of the sample.

Including cysteine and phenylalanine, the CDR3 has 12 amino acids. CDR3 DNA is the only sequence kept; it has 36 bases, read in frame from the first base. CDR1 is given as LNHDA and CDR2 as SQIVND, both from the germline V gene (reference sequence). Relative to germline, V is 5 bases shorter and J is 2 bases shorter, with 6 bases between their ends. The data stem from a study of vaccination and CD4 T cells after COVID-19 (dated 2022 in TCRdb). At the level of the whole study: The convalescent cohort included six males and four females, with two Hispanic individuals, seven Caucasians, two Asians and one multiracial person. The spike-specific CD4+ TCR repertoire was compared before and after mRNA vaccination in over nine COVID-19 convalescent patients and a few infection-naive healthy vaccine recipients. Two doses of either the Pfizer-BioNTech BNT162b2 vaccine (n=8) or the Moderna mRNA-1273 vaccine (n=2) were administered to participants. Post-COVID blood samples were collected from convalescent patients a median of roughly 100 days after diagnosis, with a range of about 30 to 170 days. In control cultures, a CEFX viral epitope pool was used as positive control, an HIV-1 Nef peptide pool was used as negative control, or no peptide was added. Post-vaccine blood samples were collected a median of around 2.5 months after the second vaccine dose, ranging from about 12 to 250 days. The cultures were stimulated with overlapping spike peptide pools from SARS-CoV-2 and from the common cold coronaviruses HCoV-NL63, HCoV-OC43 and HCoV-229E. The full study reports these points: The study included relatively few convalescent patients and did not analyze early timepoints after natural infection. Nearly all vaccine-specific clones in convalescent patients (304 of 307) were mono-reactive for SARS-CoV-2 spike rather than cross-reactive with common cold coronaviruses. Although the median number of SARS-CoV-2-reactive clonotypes went up from fewer than 25 after infection to 38 after vaccination, the increase was not significant. In convalescent patients, a median about 90% of post-vaccine SARS-CoV-2-reactive clones were detected only after vaccination, and vaccine-specific priming was suggested by this finding.

The intended sense of this specimen's treatment or condition label: approximately 9-day PBMC culture with coronavirus spike peptide pools or control peptides (ViraFEST assay). The study used the ViraFEST assay, which expanded antigen-specific T cells with peptide pools and then identified expanded clonotypes by TCR sequencing. Healthy vaccine recipients had no prior SARS-CoV-2 infection, confirmed by negative nucleocapsid antibody tests before and after vaccination. Some 2 million PBMCs per well were cultured in IMDM with roughly 5% human AB serum and approximately 9.8 IU/ml IL-2, plus 10 ug/ml peptide pools. On days 3 and 7, half of the culture medium was replaced with fresh IL-2-containing medium. After around 11 days of culture, CD4+ T cells were isolated by negative selection using the EasySep CD4+ T cell isolation kit. Ficoll-Paque Plus gradient centrifugation was used to isolate PBMCs from whole blood, and the isolated PBMCs were then either used fresh or cryopreserved at -140C. Triplicate wells were generally used for each culture condition.

The sequenced sample was CD4+ T cells from blood, cultured in vitro, obtained before SARS-CoV-2 vaccination. This receptor chain uses TRBV19 and TRBJ1-2; no D segment can be confidently identified. This clonotype was sampled from a human donor who received a COVID-19 vaccine. The CDR3 is CASSAVNYGYTF. The DNA is as follows: TGTGCCAGTAGTGCGGTAAACTATGGCTACACCTTC.